This T cell receptor beta chain was identified during a study of regulatory T cells in long-lasting Graves disease. Arm-PCR of CDR3 regions with iRepertoire HTBI primers generated TCR beta libraries. MiXCR was run by TCRdb on the multiplex PCR reads, yielding one entry per CDR3 protein. Among around 240,000 distinct CDR3 sequences listed, about 18% were seen once. Unmatched junction bases numbered 10, after V lost 2 bases and J lost 7 bases. This CDR3 comprises 16 residues. Per the germline V gene, CDR1 is MNHEY and CDR2 is SMNVEV (reference sequence). Described time point: newly diagnosed GD, antithyroid drugs for less than 3 months. Researchers made the TCR library from RNA that was extracted from PBMCs. An endocrinology unit in Xi'an, China, supplied the patients. This clonotype appeared many times. These data also formed part of another study, on T cells in Graves' hyperthyroidism and ophthalmopathy.

V usage is TRBV27 and J usage is TRBJ1-2, with 10 nucleotides matching TRBD1. The sequencing here drew on peripheral blood mononuclear cells (PBMCs), taken at new diagnosis, from a patient treated with antithyroid drugs. The TCR sequence derives from a woman aged 30 to 39 with Graves disease. The DNA of the CDR3 is TGTGCCAGCAGTTTACTCCGGGACAGGGGTTTTGTTGGCTACACCTTC. Residues: CASSLLRDRGFVGYTF.